Below are 8 T cell receptor beta chains sequenced from a single sample in a study of identifying expanded T cells in peripheral blood. Profiled with immunoSEQ multiplex PCR; TCRdb holds only in-frame clones, not every one. The table has roughly 82,000 clones, about four fifths seen once. The sample was blood. These receptors all come from a person between 18 and 75 years old in good health.

With respect to this clone: Other DNA sequences in the same sample also yield this CDR3. The chain recombines TRBV7-3 with TRBJ2-3; 7 nucleotides align to TRBD1. The CDR3 covers 14 residues. Germline V gives CDR1 SGHTA, CDR2 FQGTGA. V trimming: 5 bases; J trimming: 1 base; junction bases outside the gene matches: 3. For the CDR3, the DNA is TGTGCCAGCAGCCGCGGACAGGGCACAGATACGCAGTATTTT. Translation gives CASSRGQGTDTQYF.

The chain links TRBV4-3 to TRBJ1-2; D call uncertain. This CDR3 has 14 amino acids. Deletions cut 0 bases from V and 5 bases from J, with 10 bases between. CDR1 is LGHNA, CDR2 YSLEER, per germline. In DNA, the CDR3 is TGCGCCAGCAGCCAAGATATCGGTTCGTATGGCTACACCTTC. The encoded protein is CASSQDIGSYGYTF.

In this sample, this clone turned up a few times. This rearrangement joins TRBV19 to TRBJ1-1; D gene ambiguous. Per germline, CDR1 LNHDA and CDR2 SQIVND (reference sequence). The CDR3 runs to 14 residues. Deletions cut 7 bases from V and 0 bases from J, with 12 bases between. Written as DNA, the CDR3 is TGTGCCAGTATGGGCCCTGGGGTGAACACTGAAGCTTTCTTT. Amino acids: CASMGPGVNTEAFF.

This clone is a singleton in its sample. The chain links TRBV28 to TRBJ2-2; 8 bases line up with TRBD1. Germline assignment: CDR1 MDHEN and CDR2 SYDVKM. Germline trimming cut 5 bases from V and 6 bases from J; bases unmatched to any gene: 2. The CDR3 has 13 amino acids. CDR3 coding DNA: TGTGCCAGCAGTCCACAGGGGGCCGGGGAGCTGTTTTTT. This translates into CASSPQGAGELFF.

The chain joins TRBV19 to TRBJ1-5; TRBD1 might be the D (6 bases). The CDR3 sequence is 15 residues long. V was cut by 6 bases and J by 1 base, with 13 bases left in between. Germline assignment: CDR1 LNHDA and CDR2 SQIVND (reference sequence). Written as DNA, the CDR3 is TGTGCCAGTAGAACCACGGACAGAAGCAATCAGCCCCAGCATTTT. Amino acids: CASRTTDRSNQPQHF.

V usage is TRBV5-6 and J usage is TRBJ1-2; 9 positions agree with TRBD1. CDR1 is SGHDT, CDR2 YYEEEE, per germline. The CDR3 consists of 15 residues. The V gene end was trimmed by 3 bases and the J gene end by 2 bases; junction bases not matched to a gene: 5. This chain's CDR3 is CASSWDREKNYGYTF. The CDR3 nucleotides are TGTGCCAGCAGCTGGGACAGGGAAAAAAACTATGGCTACACCTTC.

This clone was counted a few times. CDR3: CASSTDIIRNQPQHF. The CDR3 DNA reads as TGTGCCAGCAGCACCGACATCATCAGGAATCAGCCCCAGCATTTT. This sequence joins TRBV5-5 and TRBJ1-5; no clear D gene. Germline V gives CDR1 SGHKS, CDR2 YYEKEE (reference sequence). CDR3 length: 15 residues. The ends were cut back, 4 bases at V and 4 bases at J, with 15 bases in the middle.

The gene calls are TRBV19 and TRBJ2-5, with D perhaps matching TRBD2 (6 bases). Germline V gene lookup returns CDR1 LNHDA and CDR2 SQIVND (reference sequence). CDR3 length: 15 amino acids. V was shortened by 5 bases and J by 4 bases, with 17 bases between the two germline ends. The CDR3 is CASSPRGGWGETQYF. CDR3 coding DNA: TGTGCCAGTAGTCCCCGGGGAGGCTGGGGAGAGACCCAGTACTTC.